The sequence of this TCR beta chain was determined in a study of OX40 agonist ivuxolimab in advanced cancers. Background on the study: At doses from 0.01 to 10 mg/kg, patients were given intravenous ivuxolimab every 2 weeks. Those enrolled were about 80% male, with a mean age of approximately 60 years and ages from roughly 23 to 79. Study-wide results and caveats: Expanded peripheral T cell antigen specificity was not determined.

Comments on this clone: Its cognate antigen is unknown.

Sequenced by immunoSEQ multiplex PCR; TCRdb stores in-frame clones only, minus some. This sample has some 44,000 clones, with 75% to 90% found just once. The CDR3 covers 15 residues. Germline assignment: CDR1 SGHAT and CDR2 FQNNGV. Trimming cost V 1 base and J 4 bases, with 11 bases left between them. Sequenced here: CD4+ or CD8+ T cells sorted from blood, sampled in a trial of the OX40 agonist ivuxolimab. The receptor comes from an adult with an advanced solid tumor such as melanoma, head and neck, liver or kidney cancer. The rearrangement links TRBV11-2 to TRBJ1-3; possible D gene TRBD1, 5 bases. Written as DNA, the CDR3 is TGTGCCAGCAGCTTAGGACAGAATCCAGGAAACACCATATATTTT. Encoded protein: CASSLGQNPGNTIYF.